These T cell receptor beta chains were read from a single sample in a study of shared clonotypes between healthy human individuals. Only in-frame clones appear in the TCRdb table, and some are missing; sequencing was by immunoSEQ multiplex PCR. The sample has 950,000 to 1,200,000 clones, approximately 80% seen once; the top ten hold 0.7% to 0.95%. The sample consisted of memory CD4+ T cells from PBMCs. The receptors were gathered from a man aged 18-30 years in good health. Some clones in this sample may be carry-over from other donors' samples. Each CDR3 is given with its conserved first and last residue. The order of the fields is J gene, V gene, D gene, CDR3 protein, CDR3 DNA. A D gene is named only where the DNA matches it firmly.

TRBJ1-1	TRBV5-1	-	CASSFDRSTEAFF	TGCGCCAGCAGCTTCGACAGGAGCACTGAAGCTTTCTTT
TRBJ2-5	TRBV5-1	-	CASSLGTNQETQYF	TGCGCCAGCAGCTTGGGGACAAACCAAGAGACCCAGTACTTC
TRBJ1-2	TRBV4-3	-	CASSQQDGNYGYTF	TGCGCCAGCAGCCAACAGGACGGAAACTATGGCTACACCTTC
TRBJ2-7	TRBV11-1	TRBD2	CASSTLGGGFYEQYF	TGTGCCAGCAGCACCCTCGGGGGGGGCTTCTACGAGCAGTACTTC
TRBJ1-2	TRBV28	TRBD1	CASSLGQTNYGYTF	TGTGCCAGCAGTTTGGGACAGACCAACTATGGCTACACCTTC
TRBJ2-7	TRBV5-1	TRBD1	CASSLVTGTGVAEQYF	TGCGCCAGCAGCTTGGTAACGGGAACAGGGGTTGCCGAGCAGTACTTC
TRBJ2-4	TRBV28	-	CASSSRHLYENIQYF	TGTGCCAGCAGTTCCAGACACCTTTACGAAAACATTCAGTACTTC
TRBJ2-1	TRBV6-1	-	CASSERPPSSSYNEQFF	TGTGCCAGCAGTGAACGCCCCCCCTCGAGCTCCTACAATGAGCAGTTCTTC
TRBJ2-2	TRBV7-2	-	CASSSSRRGPNTGELFF	TGTGCCAGCAGCTCCTCCCGGAGGGGGCCGAACACCGGGGAGCTGTTTTTT
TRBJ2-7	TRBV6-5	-	CASSFARDRSSYEQYF	TGTGCCAGCAGTTTTGCTCGGGACCGAAGCTCCTACGAGCAGTACTTC
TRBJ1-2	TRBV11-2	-	CASSPSGYGYTF	TGTGCCAGCAGCCCATCTGGTTATGGCTACACCTTC
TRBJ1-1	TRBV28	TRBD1	CASSSTRTGAFMNTEAFF	TGTGCCAGCAGTTCTACGCGGACAGGGGCGTTCATGAACACTGAAGCTTTCTTT